One and the same sample provided the 25 T cell receptor beta chains below, sequenced in a study of siplizumab effects on memory and regulatory T cells. Measured with immunoSEQ multiplex PCR; TCRdb has only the in-frame clones, and not every one. The sample holds over 85,000 clones, over 85% seen once. The sequencing input was CD8+ T cells sorted from blood. The receptors were sampled from a human donor in good health.

This chain uses TRBV10-3 with TRBJ2-6; D unresolved. V was cut by 5 bases and J by 0 bases, with 8 bases left in between. The CDR3 has 15 amino acids. The germline gives CDR1 ENHRY, CDR2 SYGVKD. The CDR3 reads CAISHTSSGANVLTF. The CDR3 bases are TGTGCCATCAGTCACACCAGCTCTGGGGCCAACGTCCTGACTTTC.

The CDR3 DNA is TGTGCCTGGCGGGACAGTGGTTACACTGAAGCTTTCTTT. It specifies CAWRDSGYTEAFF. The rearrangement links TRBV30 to TRBJ1-1, with 7 bases identical to TRBD1. Unmatched junction bases numbered 6, after V lost 5 bases and J lost 3 bases. The CDR3 has 13 residues. Germline V lookup: CDR1 GTSNPN, CDR2 SVGIG (reference sequence).

The chain joins TRBV27 to TRBJ2-7; no reliable D call. This CDR3 is 13 amino acids long. Germline V gives CDR1 MNHEY, CDR2 SMNVEV (reference sequence). Trimming took 0 bases from V and 3 from J, leaving 6 bases between them. The CDR3 DNA reads TGTGCCAGCAGTTTATCAGGGAACTACGAGCAGTACTTC. Translated: CASSLSGNYEQYF.

The chain employs TRBV27 and TRBJ1-5; D remains ambiguous. The germline CDR1 and CDR2 sequences are MNHEY and SMNVEV (reference sequence). The CDR3 spans 13 residues. Deletions cut 2 bases from V and 1 base from J, with 3 bases between. The CDR3 nucleotides read TGTGCCAGCAGTTTACACAGCAATCAGCCCCAGCATTTT. Translated, it gives CASSLHSNQPQHF.

This clone was seen once. The V and J genes are TRBV27 and TRBJ2-1, with TRBD2 matching 7 bases. V lost 0 bases, J lost 2 bases, and 1 base stayed unmatched. From germline, CDR1 is MNHEY and CDR2 SMNVEV (reference sequence). There are 15 residues in the CDR3. The CDR3: CASSLSGLPYNEQFF. CDR3 DNA sequence: TGTGCCAGCAGTTTATCGGGACTACCCTACAATGAGCAGTTCTTC.

This chain uses TRBV6-6 with TRBJ1-3, with D perhaps TRBD1 (6 bases). Germline loops: CDR1 MNHNY, CDR2 SVGAGI (reference sequence). The CDR3 totals 14 residues. V shed 3 bases and J shed 5 bases, with 11 bases lying between them. The CDR3 DNA is TGTGCCAGCAGTTATGGGGGGGCCCGAAACACCATATATTTT. It translates to CASSYGGARNTIYF.

V usage is TRBV7-8 and J usage is TRBJ2-1, with 9 nucleotides matching TRBD2. V dropped 4 bases and J dropped 10; count of bases not matched to a gene: 11. The CDR3 contains 15 residues. Germline loops: CDR1 SGHVS, CDR2 FQNEAQ. The CDR3 nucleotides are TGTGCCAGCAGCTACGGCGGGGGGGACGGCGGGGAGCAGTTCTTC. It specifies CASSYGGGDGGEQFF. Drawing the rest from reference TRBV7-8 and TRBJ2-1, the complete variable domain is GAGVSQSPRYKVAKRGQDVALRCDPISGHVSLFWYQQALGQGPEFLTYFQNEAQLDKSGLPSDRFFAERPEGSVSTLKIQRTQQEDSAVYLCASSYGGGDGGEQFFGPGTRLTVL.

On this clone itself: This same CDR3 is encoded by further DNA sequences in the sample. The chain is built from TRBV5-4 and TRBJ2-7; 8 bases align to TRBD1. CDR3 length equals 14 residues. From germline, CDR1 is SGHNT and CDR2 YYREEE (reference sequence). With 2 bases clipped from V and 0 bases from J, the junction kept 1 base outside the gene matches. CDR3 sequence: CASSFGTGSYEQYF. In nucleotides, the CDR3 is TGTGCCAGCAGCTTCGGGACAGGCTCCTACGAGCAGTACTTC.

CDR3 nucleotide sequence: TGTGCCAGCAGTTCCTACAGGGCAGATACGCAGTATTTT. Translated: CASSSYRADTQYF. V and J are TRBV7-9 and TRBJ2-3, with TRBD1 as a possible D gene (6 bases). Per the germline V gene, CDR1 is SEHNR and CDR2 is FQNEAQ (reference sequence). The CDR3 consists of 13 residues. Between the trimmed V and J ends, which lost 6 bases and 4 bases, there was a span of 11 bases.

The CDR3, as DNA: TGTGCCAGCAGCCAAAGACTAGCGGGAGAGGGAGAGGGGTTGGAGACCCAGTACTTC. This codes for CASSQRLAGEGEGLETQYF. The chain joins TRBV4-2 to TRBJ2-5; 12 bases match TRBD2. Trimming took 2 bases from V and 5 from J; bases not matched to a gene: 15. CDR1 LGHNA and CDR2 YNFKEQ come from the germline V gene. CDR3 length: 19 amino acids.

The gene calls are TRBV30 and TRBJ2-1; TRBD1 agrees at 7 bases. CDR1 is GTSNPN, CDR2 SVGIG, per germline (reference sequence). Germline trimming cut 2 bases from V and 4 bases from J; bases unmatched to any gene: 5. The length of the CDR3 is 14 residues. The CDR3 sequence is CAWSYRGGYNEQFF. Here the CDR3 DNA reads TGTGCCTGGAGTTACAGGGGCGGATACAATGAGCAGTTCTTC.

The chain employs TRBV7-9 and TRBJ2-1; the D is unclear. The CDR3 has 15 residues. Germline V CDR1 and CDR2: SEHNR, FQNEAQ (reference sequence). The germline V and J ends were trimmed by 5 bases and 6 bases, with 17 bases remaining between them. The CDR3 here is CASSLYSRGSNEQFF. CDR3 bases: TGTGCCAGCAGCCTATACAGCCGTGGTAGCAATGAGCAGTTCTTC. The variable domain in full, with the rest retrieved from reference TRBV7-9 and TRBJ2-1, is DTGVSQNPRHKITKRGQNVTFRCDPISEHNRLYWYRQTLGQGPEFLTYFQNEAQLEKSRLLSDRFSAERPKGSFSTLEIQRTEQGDSAMYLCASSLYSRGSNEQFFGPGTRLTVL.

The V call is TRBV9, the J call TRBJ2-4, with D possibly being TRBD1 or TRBD2 (5 bases each). V was clipped by 0 bases and J by 7 bases, with 14 bases between them. This CDR3 comprises 15 residues. Looked up from germline, CDR1 is SGDLS and CDR2 is YYNGEE. The CDR3 here is CASSVGGGALNIQYF. As DNA, the CDR3 is TGTGCCAGCAGCGTAGGTGGGGGAGCCTTGAACATTCAGTACTTC.

The chain recombines TRBV9 with TRBJ2-1; 12 bases fit TRBD2. Looked up from germline, CDR1 is SGDLS and CDR2 is YYNGEE. The CDR3 runs 18 residues. With 4 bases clipped from V and 5 bases from J, the junction kept 13 bases outside the gene matches. DNA of the CDR3: TGTGCCAGCAGCCCAGGGGGAGGACTAGCGGGGAAAGACAATGAGCAGTTCTTC. This encodes CASSPGGGLAGKDNEQFF.

The rearrangement joins TRBV5-8 to TRBJ2-5, with D hard to call. The V end lost 0 bases, the J end lost 4 bases, and 10 bases lay between the germline ends. This CDR3 has 14 amino acids. Germline-derived CDR1 and CDR2 are SGHTS and YDEGEE. For the CDR3, the DNA is TGTGCCAGCAGCTTGGAGGCTAGGAGAGAGACCCAGTACTTC. Its protein is CASSLEARRETQYF.

This chain's CDR3 is CASSSQGQGNYEQYF. The CDR3, as DNA: TGTGCCAGCAGCTCCCAGGGACAGGGAAACTACGAGCAGTACTTC. The chain employs TRBV13 and TRBJ2-7, with 9 bases that match TRBD1. Germline CDR1 PRHDT, CDR2 FYEKMQ (reference sequence). V was clipped by 4 bases and J by 3 bases; unmatched bases: 7. The CDR3 is made up of 15 amino acids.

The V call is TRBV4-2, the J call TRBJ2-5; 7 bases fit TRBD2. The J call is uncertain, as TRBJ2-7 better fits the DNA end. This CDR3 has 15 amino acids. CDR1 is LGHNA and CDR2 is YNFKEQ in the germline V gene. The CDR3 DNA is TGTGCCAGCAGCTTGGAATCAGCGGGGAGCTACGAGCAGTACTTC. Amino acid sequence: CASSLESAGSYEQYF.

V usage is TRBV19 and J usage is TRBJ1-1; D is ambiguous. The CDR3 sequence is 12 residues long. Germline V gene lookup returns CDR1 LNHDA and CDR2 SQIVND (reference sequence). V was trimmed by 5 bases and J by 4 bases, leaving 8 bases between them. The CDR3 sequence: CASSVSVTEAFF. CDR3 sequence (DNA): TGTGCCAGTAGTGTCTCGGTCACTGAAGCTTTCTTT.

This clone has a handful of counts. V usage is TRBV7-6 and J usage is TRBJ2-5; D remains unclear. Trimming cost V 3 bases and J 2 bases, with 13 bases left between them. The CDR3 covers 15 residues. Per the germline V gene, CDR1 is SGHVS and CDR2 is FNYEAQ. The CDR3 region is CASSLVQRKQETQYF. The CDR3 region has the DNA TGTGCCAGCAGCTTGGTACAAAGGAAACAAGAGACCCAGTACTTC.

The rearrangement links TRBV4-1 to TRBJ1-1; 7 bases fit TRBD1. The trim removed 7 bases at V and 7 bases at J, leaving 15 bases unmatched. CDR3 size: 15 residues. Germline V gene lookup returns CDR1 MGHRA and CDR2 YSYEKL. Here the CDR3 reads CASNPTGWGEGEAFF. CDR3 coding DNA: TGCGCCAGCAACCCGACAGGGTGGGGTGAGGGTGAAGCTTTCTTT.

The V and J genes are TRBV4-1 and TRBJ2-1; either TRBD1 or TRBD2 may supply D (7 bases each). The germline CDR1 and CDR2 sequences are MGHRA and YSYEKL. The CDR3 runs 20 residues. The V end was cut by 3 bases, the J end by 5 bases, with 29 bases between. CDR3: CASSHLISGGGNEFNNEQFF. CDR3 DNA sequence: TGCGCCAGCAGCCATCTGATCTCAGGGGGGGGCAATGAATTTAACAATGAGCAGTTCTTC.

V usage is TRBV19 and J usage is TRBJ2-4; D gene uncertain. The CDR3 contains 12 residues. V was cut by 3 bases and J by 6 bases, with 6 bases left in between. Germline V lookup: CDR1 LNHDA, CDR2 SQIVND (reference sequence). This CDR3 is CASSIWGNIQYF. For the CDR3, the DNA is TGTGCCAGTAGTATTTGGGGAAACATTCAGTACTTC.

The rearrangement joins TRBV7-9 to TRBJ1-2; the D is unclear. The CDR3 runs 13 residues. Germline assignment: CDR1 SEHNR and CDR2 FQNEAQ (reference sequence). V shed 3 bases and J shed 2 bases, with 7 bases lying between them. CDR3 sequence (DNA): TGTGCCAGCAGCTTGACGGAAAACTATGGCTACACCTTC. Its protein is CASSLTENYGYTF.

The rearrangement links TRBV6-6 to TRBJ1-5; D call uncertain. Trimming removed 4 bases from V and 2 bases from J, with 6 bases in between. The CDR3 covers 13 residues. Germline values: CDR1 MNHNY, CDR2 SVGAGI (reference sequence). CDR3 coding DNA: TGTGCCAGCAGTTCTTGGGGCAATCAGCCCCAGCATTTT. Its translation: CASSSWGNQPQHF.

A single count supports this clone. The rearrangement uses TRBV6-5 and TRBJ2-2; 8 bases align to TRBD2. The CDR3 length is 14 residues. Germline V CDR1 and CDR2: MNHEY, SVGAGI. V was pared by 5 bases and J by 6 bases, with 5 bases of the junction left unmatched. CDR3 nucleotides: TGTGCCAGCAGTGAGAGCGGGGGACCCGGGGAGCTGTTTTTT. Protein: CASSESGGPGELFF.